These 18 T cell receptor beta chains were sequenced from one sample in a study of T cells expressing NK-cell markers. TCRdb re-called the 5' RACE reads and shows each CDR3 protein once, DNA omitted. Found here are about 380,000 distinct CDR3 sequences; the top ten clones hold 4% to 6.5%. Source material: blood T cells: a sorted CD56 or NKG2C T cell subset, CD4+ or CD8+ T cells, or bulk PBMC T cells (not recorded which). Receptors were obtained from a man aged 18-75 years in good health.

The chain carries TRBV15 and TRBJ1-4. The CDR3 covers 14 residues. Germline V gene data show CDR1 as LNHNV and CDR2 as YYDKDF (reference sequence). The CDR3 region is CATSRDRVAEKLFF.

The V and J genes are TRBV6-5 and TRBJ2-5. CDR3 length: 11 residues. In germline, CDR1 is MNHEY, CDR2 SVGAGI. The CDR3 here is CASLERETQYF.

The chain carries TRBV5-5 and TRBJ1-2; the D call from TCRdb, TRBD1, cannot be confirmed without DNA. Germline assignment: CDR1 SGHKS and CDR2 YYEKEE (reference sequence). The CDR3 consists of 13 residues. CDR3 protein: CASSIQEYYGYTF. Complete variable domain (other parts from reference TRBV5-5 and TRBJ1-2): DAGVTQSPTHLIKTRGQQVTLRCSPISGHKSVSWYQQVLGQGPQFIFQYYEKEERGRGNFPDRFSARQFPNYSSELNVNALLLGDSALYLCASSIQEYYGYTFGSGTRLTVV.

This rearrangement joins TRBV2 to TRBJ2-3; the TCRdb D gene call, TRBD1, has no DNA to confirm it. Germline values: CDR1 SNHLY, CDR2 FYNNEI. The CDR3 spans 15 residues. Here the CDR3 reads CASSRSGGRTDTQYF. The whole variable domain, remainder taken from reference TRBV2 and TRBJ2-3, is EPEVTQTPSHQVTQMGQEVILRCVPISNHLYFYWYRQILGQKVEFLVSFYNNEISEKSEIFDDQFSVERPDGSNFTLKIRSTKLEDSAMYFCASSRSGGRTDTQYFGPGTRLTVL.

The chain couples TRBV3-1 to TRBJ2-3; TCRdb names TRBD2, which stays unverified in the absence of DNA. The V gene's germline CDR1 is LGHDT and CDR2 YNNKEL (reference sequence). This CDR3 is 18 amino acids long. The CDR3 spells CASSQAFSGGGLSDTQYF.

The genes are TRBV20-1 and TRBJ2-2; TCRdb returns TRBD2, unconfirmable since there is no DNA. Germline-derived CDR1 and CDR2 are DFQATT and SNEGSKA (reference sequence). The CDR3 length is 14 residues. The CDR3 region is CSVPQGGHRGAVFF.

This chain's CDR3 is CASSLGLAENIQYF. J is TRBJ2-4 and V is TRBV5-1. The germline gives CDR1 SGHRS, CDR2 YFSETQ. This CDR3 comprises 14 residues. Combining the CDR3 with reference TRBV5-1 and TRBJ2-4 gives the whole variable domain KAGVTQTPRYLIKTRGQQVTLSCSPISGHRSVSWYQQTPGQGLQFLFEYFSETQRNKGNFPGRFSGRQFSNSRSEMNVSTLELGDSALYLCASSLGLAENIQYFGAGTRLSVL.

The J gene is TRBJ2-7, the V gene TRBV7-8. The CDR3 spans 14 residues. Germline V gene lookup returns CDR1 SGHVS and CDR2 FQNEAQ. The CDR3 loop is CASSLEEAGYEQYF.

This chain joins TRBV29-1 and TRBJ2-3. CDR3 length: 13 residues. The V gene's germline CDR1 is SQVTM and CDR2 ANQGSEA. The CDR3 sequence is CSVQALGTDTQYF.

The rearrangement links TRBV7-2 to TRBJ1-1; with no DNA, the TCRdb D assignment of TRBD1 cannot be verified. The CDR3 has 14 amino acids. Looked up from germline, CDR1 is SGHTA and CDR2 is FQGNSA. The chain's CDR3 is CASSPRSVDTEAFF.

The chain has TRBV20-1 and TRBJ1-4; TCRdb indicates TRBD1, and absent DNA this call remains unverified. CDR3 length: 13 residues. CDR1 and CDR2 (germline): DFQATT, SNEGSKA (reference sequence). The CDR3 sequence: CSAGLGTAEKLFF.

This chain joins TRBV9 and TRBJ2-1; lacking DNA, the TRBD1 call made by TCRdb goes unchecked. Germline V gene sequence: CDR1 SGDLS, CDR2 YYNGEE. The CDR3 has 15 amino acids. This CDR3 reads CASSVAMTGYNEQFF.

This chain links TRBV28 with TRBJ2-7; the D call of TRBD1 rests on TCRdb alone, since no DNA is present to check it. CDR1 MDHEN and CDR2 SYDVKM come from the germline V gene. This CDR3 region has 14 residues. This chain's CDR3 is CASSWTESSYEQYF.

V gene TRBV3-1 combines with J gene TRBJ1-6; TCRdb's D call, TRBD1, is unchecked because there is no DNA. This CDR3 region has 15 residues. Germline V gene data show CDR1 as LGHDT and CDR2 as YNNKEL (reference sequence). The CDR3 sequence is CASSLGTVYNSPLHF.

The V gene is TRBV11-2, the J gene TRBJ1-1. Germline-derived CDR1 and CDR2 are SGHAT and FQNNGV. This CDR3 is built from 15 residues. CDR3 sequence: CASSSTGTADTEAFF. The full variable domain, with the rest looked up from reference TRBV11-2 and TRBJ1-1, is EAGVAQSPRYKIIEKRQSVAFWCNPISGHATLYWYQQILGQGPKLLIQFQNNGVVDDSQLPKDRFSAERLKGVDSTLKIQPAKLEDSAVYLCASSSTGTADTEAFFGQGTRLTVV.

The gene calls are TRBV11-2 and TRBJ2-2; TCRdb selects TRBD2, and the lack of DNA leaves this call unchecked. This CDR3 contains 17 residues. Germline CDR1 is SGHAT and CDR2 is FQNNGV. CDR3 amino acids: CASAFSVAGGRDGELFF.

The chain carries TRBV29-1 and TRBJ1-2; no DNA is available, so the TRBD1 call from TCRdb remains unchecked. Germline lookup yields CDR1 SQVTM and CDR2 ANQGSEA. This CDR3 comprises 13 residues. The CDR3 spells CSVWTGRDYGYTF.

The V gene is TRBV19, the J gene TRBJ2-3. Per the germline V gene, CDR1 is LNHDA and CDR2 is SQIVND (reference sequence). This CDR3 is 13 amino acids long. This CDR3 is CASRQASTDTQYF.